Listed below are T cell receptor beta chains from one sample, sequenced in a study of T cells after yellow fever vaccination. TCRdb re-derived calls from the 5' RACE reads in MiXCR, one entry per CDR3 protein. The sample lists a few hundred thousand distinct CDR3 sequences, about 19% occurring once. Source: PBMCs, taken 15 days after the yellow fever booster vaccination. The receptor source for this set is a man aged 25-45 years who received the YFV17D yellow fever vaccine. The conserved cysteine and the conserved F or W are not part of the CDR3 here.

CDR3: ASSLKLANTEAF
V: TRBV7-3
J: TRBJ1-1

CDR3: ASSLGRGLGEKLF
V: TRBV7-9
J: TRBJ1-4

CDR3: ASSQERLAAKETQY
V: TRBV3-1
J: TRBJ2-5

CDR3: ASSRAGTSGYNEQF
V: TRBV6-1
J: TRBJ2-1

CDR3: ATSRGLAVAYNEQF
V: TRBV15
J: TRBJ2-1

CDR3: ASSPGPTSVHTQY
V: TRBV18
J: TRBJ2-3

CDR3: SVELADRVSTDTQY
V: TRBV29-1
J: TRBJ2-3

CDR3: ASQRGPSQGETQY
V: TRBV6-1
J: TRBJ2-5

CDR3: ASSPASGGAGELF
V: TRBV19
J: TRBJ2-2

CDR3: SARQGDKSNTGELF
V: TRBV20-1
J: TRBJ2-2

CDR3: ASRVAFELEQY
V: TRBV28
J: TRBJ2-7

CDR3: ASSQSALVPANIQY
V: TRBV23-1
J: TRBJ2-4

CDR3: ASSELGGSYEQY
V: TRBV25-1
J: TRBJ2-7

CDR3: ASSGGQGNLYTQY
V: TRBV6-1
J: TRBJ2-3

CDR3: ASSLGPWTGRTEAF
V: TRBV12-3/TRBV12-4
J: TRBJ1-1

CDR3: ASSVGTGAVYEQY
V: TRBV9
J: TRBJ2-7